This is a list of T cell receptor beta chains from one sample in a study of long-term antiretroviral therapy in people with HIV. Assay: immunoSEQ multiplex PCR; the TCRdb copy retains only in-frame clones and omits some. The profile shows roughly 18,000 clones, just over 75% of them singletons. This specimen consisted of unsorted PBMCs, obtained 2.2 years after starting antiretroviral therapy. The receptors shown here come from a man between 50 and 59 years old with HIV. CDR3s include the opening cysteine and the closing phenylalanine or tryptophan. D genes are given only for firm matches. Only some rows state a clone size, as once, few, many or a class for expanded clones.

abundance	d_gene	v_gene	j_gene	CDR3nt	CDR3aa
.	TRBD2	TRBV11-3	TRBJ2-7	TGTGCCAGCAGCTTAGCCAGCGGGAGCGGCTACGAGCAGTACTTC	CASSLASGSGYEQYF
.	TRBD1	TRBV28	TRBJ1-6	TGTGCCAGCAGGGCAACAGGGGCTAATAATTCACCCCTCCACTTT	CASRATGANNSPLHF
.	.	TRBV11-2	TRBJ2-1	TGTGCCAGCAGCTTAGATGAACATGGGGGGACCTACAATGAGCAGTTCTTC	CASSLDEHGGTYNEQFF
.	TRBD1	TRBV18	TRBJ1-6	TGTGCCAGCTCACTCGGGACAGGCAATAATTCACCCCTCCACTTT	CASSLGTGNNSPLHF
.	.	TRBV10-2	TRBJ1-3	TGCGCCAGCAGTTATACGTTGAGCTCTGGAAACACCATATATTTT	CASSYTLSSGNTIYF
.	.	TRBV5-6	TRBJ2-3	TGTGCCAGCAGCTTGGAGCGCTTCACAGATACGCAGTATTTT	CASSLERFTDTQYF
.	TRBD2	TRBV29-1	TRBJ2-2	TGCAGCGCCCTACTAGCGGGGACCGGGGAGCTGTTTTTT	CSALLAGTGELFF
.	.	TRBV2	TRBJ2-3	TGTGCCAGCAGGGGGACTCTAATCACAGATACGCAGTATTTT	CASRGTLITDTQYF
.	.	TRBV6-5	TRBJ2-7	TGTGCCAGCAGAGGGGGTTCCTACGAGCAGTACTTC	CASRGGSYEQYF
.	.	TRBV14	TRBJ2-3	TGTGCCAGCAGCCAAGAGCTCCGCGCGGATACGCAGTATTTT	CASSQELRADTQYF
.	.	TRBV19	TRBJ1-1	TGTGCCAGTAGTAGGGGACTGAACACTGAAGCTTTCTTT	CASSRGLNTEAFF
.	TRBD1	TRBV28	TRBJ1-2	TGTGCCAGCAGTTTCCCGGGACAGGGCTACTATGGCTACACCTTC	CASSFPGQGYYGYTF
.	.	TRBV7-9	TRBJ1-1	TGTGCCAGCAGCCCAGGGTTCGGTGAAGCTTTCTTT	CASSPGFGEAFF
.	.	TRBV6-8	TRBJ2-2	TGTGCCAGCAGTTACACGCCGGTGAGCAGGGAGTGTACCGGGGAGCTGTTTTTT	CASSYTPVSRECTGELFF
.	.	TRBV4-3	TRBJ2-1	TGCGCCAGCAGCCAAGATGCTGGGGGAGGGGGAGGTTGGGCGGGAAATGAGCAGTTCTTC	CASSQDAGGGGGWAGNEQFF
few	.	TRBV5-4	TRBJ2-5	TGTGCCTCCTCCCCTCGGATGGGGGGATCCCAGTACTTC	CASSPRMGGSQYF
.	TRBD1	TRBV5-1	TRBJ2-1	TGCGCCAGCAGCATGACAGGGACCCATGAGCAGTTCTTC	CASSMTGTHEQFF
.	TRBD2	TRBV7-6	TRBJ2-5	TGTGCCAGCAGCTTAGCCCGACTAGCGGGAATACAAGAGACCCAGTACTTC	CASSLARLAGIQETQYF
.	.	TRBV7-9	TRBJ2-3	TGTGCCAGCAGCTTCCCACCGGCGGCTCACACAGATACGCAGTATTTT	CASSFPPAAHTDTQYF
few	.	TRBV18	TRBJ2-7	TGTGCCAGCTCACCAACCACGCTAGACTACGAGCAGTACTTC	CASSPTTLDYEQYF
.	.	TRBV5-6	TRBJ2-7	TGTGCCAGCAGCTTGACCAGGCTCTACGAGCAGTACTTC	CASSLTRLYEQYF
.	.	TRBV11-1	TRBJ1-4	TGTGCCAGCAGCCGTGGAGGAGTAAATGAAAAACTGTTTTTT	CASSRGGVNEKLFF
.	.	TRBV7-9	TRBJ1-5	TGTGCCAGCAGCTTAAGAATGAGAGGGGAAGATCAGCCCCAGCATTTT	CASSLRMRGEDQPQHF
once	.	TRBV27	TRBJ2-1	TGTGCCAGCAGTTTATCCGGGACTTTCAATGAGCAGTTCTTC	CASSLSGTFNEQFF
.	TRBD1	TRBV27	TRBJ2-5	TGTGCCAGCAGTTTCCGGGACAGGGTCGACCAAGAGACCCAGTACTTC	CASSFRDRVDQETQYF
.	.	TRBV2	TRBJ2-3	TGTGCCAGAAGACCGGGACTCCCCACCCCAGATACGCAGTATTTT	CARRPGLPTPDTQYF
.	TRBD1	TRBV7-2	TRBJ1-2	TGTGCCAGCAGCTTAGGACAGGGAGATGGCTACACCTTC	CASSLGQGDGYTF
few	TRBD1	TRBV7-2	TRBJ1-2	TGTGCCAGCAGCTTAGAGAGGGGGCGCAACTATGGCTACACCTTC	CASSLERGRNYGYTF
.	.	TRBV7-2	TRBJ1-1	TGTGCCAGCAGCGCCTACTACGTGAACACTGAAGCTTTCTTT	CASSAYYVNTEAFF
few	TRBD1	TRBV28	TRBJ2-7	TGTGCCAGCAGTTCGCGACAGGGCGAGCAGTACTTC	CASSSRQGEQYF
few	TRBD1	TRBV13	TRBJ2-3	TGTGCCAGCAGCAGCACGGGACAGCCCACAGATACGCAGTATTTT	CASSSTGQPTDTQYF
.	TRBD1	TRBV19	TRBJ2-7	TGTGCCAGTAGTATTTTCTATTTCAGGACAGGGGCCTACGAGCAGTACTTC	CASSIFYFRTGAYEQYF
.	.	TRBV9	TRBJ1-1	TGTGCCAGCAGCGTAGAGGGGGGCACTAAAGCTTTCTTT	CASSVEGGTKAFF
few	.	TRBV10-3	TRBJ1-1	TGTGCCATCAGTTTGGGTCCTGGGGACACTGAAGCTTTCTTT	CAISLGPGDTEAFF
.	TRBD1	TRBV28	TRBJ2-5	TGTGCCAGCAACGGACAGGGGGATGGAGAGACCCAGTACTTC	CASNGQGDGETQYF